This T cell receptor (beta chain) appears in the sequencing data of a study of early T cells in non-severe SARS-CoV-2 infection. Whole-study context: Sequencing used unsorted whole-blood bulk RNA, so chains lack pairing. Study outcomes and limitations: Anti-spike CD8 specificities were favored by VDJdb matching, whose results missed private and CD4 specificities.

In the case of this clonotype: Its cognate antigen is unknown.

Attached unique molecular identifiers marked individual cDNA molecules. TCRdb re-called the 5' RACE reads with MiXCR, one entry per CDR3 protein. The table has roughly 100,000 distinct CDR3 sequences, 10% to 15% seen once. The sequencing input was whole blood. This sequence was found in an adult who was a healthcare worker with PCR-confirmed SARS-CoV-2 infection or an uninfected control (not recorded which).

The CDR3 region is CASSLDRSNQPQHF. Here the CDR3 DNA reads TGTGCCAGCAGTCTCGACAGAAGCAATCAGCCCCAGCATTTT. This chain uses TRBV28 with TRBJ1-5; possibly TRBD1 for D (5 bases). Germline-derived CDR1 and CDR2 are MDHEN and SYDVKM. This CDR3 is 14 amino acids long. Trimming removed 5 bases from V and 1 base from J, with 9 bases in between.